A selection of T cell receptor beta chains follows, all from one sample in a study of CD4 and CD8 cells across lung adenocarcinoma regions. From the PCR reads, TCRdb called clonotypes with MiXCR, one entry per CDR3 protein. The sample has about 11,000 distinct CDR3 sequences; 53% are singletons. The specimen sequenced was CD4+ T cells from the center of a lung tumor. The receptors were sampled from a male donor with lung adenocarcinoma. The CD4 and CD8 labels of this study may be unreliable. CDR3s include the opening cysteine and the closing phenylalanine or tryptophan. Each record gives: J gene, clone size, D gene, V gene, CDR3 length, CDR3 DNA, CDR3 protein. D genes are given only for firm matches. Size values are once, few and many counts, or a class for expanded clones, and some rows have none.

J gene: TRBJ2-1; clone size: -; D gene: TRBD2; V gene: TRBV5-6; CDR3 length: 15; CDR3 DNA: TGTGCCAGCAGCTTTTCTGGCGGGGGGCACTATGAGCAGTTCTTC; CDR3 protein: CASSFSGGGHYEQFF
J gene: TRBJ2-5; clone size: -; D gene: TRBD1; V gene: TRBV6-1; CDR3 length: 13; CDR3 DNA: TGTGCCAGCAGTGAGGGACAGGGAGAGACCCAGTACTTC; CDR3 protein: CASSEGQGETQYF
J gene: TRBJ1-2; clone size: medium-sized; D gene: -; V gene: TRBV25-1; CDR3 length: 16; CDR3 DNA: TGTGCCAGCAGTGAATGGGGGGGTTCAGGCCTTGATGGCTACACCTTC; CDR3 protein: CASSEWGGSGLDGYTF
J gene: TRBJ2-2; clone size: -; D gene: TRBD2; V gene: TRBV6-1; CDR3 length: 14; CDR3 DNA: TGTGCCAGCAGTGACGGGGGGAACACCGGGGCGCAGTTTTTT; CDR3 protein: CASSDGGNTGAQFF
J gene: TRBJ2-7; clone size: -; D gene: TRBD2; V gene: TRBV6-1; CDR3 length: 15; CDR3 DNA: TGTGCCAGCAGTCCTATAGCGGGAGGGCTTTACGAGCAGTACTTC; CDR3 protein: CASSPIAGGLYEQYF
J gene: TRBJ2-5; clone size: -; D gene: -; V gene: TRBV6-1; CDR3 length: 17; CDR3 DNA: TGTGCCAGCAGGACGGGGGGAGGGGGGGTTGACCAAGAGACCCAGTACTTC; CDR3 protein: CASRTGGGGVDQETQYF
J gene: TRBJ2-3; clone size: -; D gene: -; V gene: TRBV27; CDR3 length: 12; CDR3 DNA: TGTGCCAGCAGTCGCCTCACAGATACGCAGTATTTT; CDR3 protein: CASSRLTDTQYF
J gene: TRBJ2-5; clone size: -; D gene: TRBD2; V gene: TRBV11-3; CDR3 length: 14; CDR3 DNA: TGTGCCAGCAGCTCCGGACTAGCGGAAGAGACCCAGTACTTC; CDR3 protein: CASSSGLAEETQYF
J gene: TRBJ2-5; clone size: once; D gene: -; V gene: TRBV12-3/TRBV12-4; CDR3 length: 14; CDR3 DNA: TGTGCCAGCTGGGACGGACGCCTCTCCGGGACCCAGTACTTC; CDR3 protein: CASWDGRLSGTQYF
J gene: TRBJ1-6; clone size: -; D gene: -; V gene: TRBV6-5; CDR3 length: 15; CDR3 DNA: TGTGCCAGCAGTTACTCGACTAGCGGGAGTAACGAGCAGTACTTT; CDR3 protein: CASSYSTSGSNEQYF
J gene: TRBJ2-1; clone size: few; D gene: -; V gene: TRBV6-5; CDR3 length: 13; CDR3 DNA: TGTGCCAGCAGTTTCGGACACCAAGAGACCCAGTTCTTC; CDR3 protein: CASSFGHQETQFF
J gene: TRBJ2-5; clone size: -; D gene: -; V gene: TRBV10-3; CDR3 length: 15; CDR3 DNA: TGTGCCACGGGTCAGGGGGGCGGTGGCCCAGAGACCCAGTACTTC; CDR3 protein: CATGQGGGGPETQYF
J gene: TRBJ2-4; clone size: -; D gene: TRBD2; V gene: TRBV6-5; CDR3 length: 19; CDR3 DNA: TGTGCCAGCAGTTCCAGCGGCGTAGCGGGGCTGCGAGCCAAAAACACTCAGTACTTC; CDR3 protein: CASSSSGVAGLRAKNTQYF
J gene: TRBJ2-3; clone size: once; D gene: -; V gene: TRBV7-2; CDR3 length: 14; CDR3 DNA: TGTGCCAGCAGCTTGTCCTTAAGCACAGATACGCAGTATTTT; CDR3 protein: CASSLSLSTDTQYF
J gene: TRBJ2-3; clone size: -; D gene: -; V gene: TRBV6-5; CDR3 length: 19; CDR3 DNA: TGTGCCAGCAGTTCCACCGGGGGAGCCGGGGGGCGACACACAGATACCCAGTATTTT; CDR3 protein: CASSSTGGAGGRHTDTQYF
J gene: TRBJ1-1; clone size: few; D gene: -; V gene: TRBV27; CDR3 length: 11; CDR3 DNA: TGTGCCAGCAGTTTTGCCGGAGGGGCTTTCTTT; CDR3 protein: CASSFAGGAFF
J gene: TRBJ2-7; clone size: few; D gene: TRBD2; V gene: TRBV10-3; CDR3 length: 12; CDR3 DNA: TGTGCCATCAGTGGGACTAGCTACGAGCAGTACTTC; CDR3 protein: CAISGTSYEQYF
J gene: TRBJ2-2; clone size: few; D gene: -; V gene: TRBV5-1; CDR3 length: 16; CDR3 DNA: TGCGCCAGCAGCTTGGCCAGGGGCCGGTCCACCGGGGAGCTGTTTTTT; CDR3 protein: CASSLARGRSTGELFF
J gene: TRBJ1-1; clone size: many; D gene: -; V gene: TRBV10-2; CDR3 length: 17; CDR3 DNA: TGCGCCAGCAGTGAGTCGACTCGTCTAATAGTTGACACTGAAGCTTTCTTT; CDR3 protein: CASSESTRLIVDTEAFF
J gene: TRBJ2-3; clone size: many; D gene: -; V gene: TRBV6-5; CDR3 length: 13; CDR3 DNA: TGTGCCAGCAGGTCTAGCGCCACAGATACGCAGTATTTT; CDR3 protein: CASRSSATDTQYF
J gene: TRBJ1-1; clone size: many; D gene: -; V gene: TRBV12-3/TRBV12-4; CDR3 length: 13; CDR3 DNA: TGTGCCAGCAGTTTGACGTCGAACACTGAAGCTTTCTTT; CDR3 protein: CASSLTSNTEAFF
J gene: TRBJ2-7; clone size: -; D gene: -; V gene: TRBV6-1; CDR3 length: 14; CDR3 DNA: TGTGCCAGCAGCCTCGGACTCGTGGGCTACGAGCAGTACTTC; CDR3 protein: CASSLGLVGYEQYF
J gene: TRBJ2-1; clone size: -; D gene: -; V gene: TRBV25-1; CDR3 length: 12; CDR3 DNA: TGTGCCAGCAGTGCCAGTGGCGATGAGCAGTTCTTC; CDR3 protein: CASSASGDEQFF
J gene: TRBJ1-5; clone size: -; D gene: TRBD1; V gene: TRBV28; CDR3 length: 14; CDR3 DNA: TGTGCCAGCAGGAGGGGACAGGGGAATCAGCCCCAGCATTTT; CDR3 protein: CASRRGQGNQPQHF
J gene: TRBJ2-7; clone size: few; D gene: -; V gene: TRBV6-5; CDR3 length: 15; CDR3 DNA: TGTGCCAGCAGTTACTCAGCAGGGGTCTCCTACGAGCAGTACTTC; CDR3 protein: CASSYSAGVSYEQYF
J gene: TRBJ2-1; clone size: few; D gene: -; V gene: TRBV27; CDR3 length: 14; CDR3 DNA: TGTGCCAGCAAACTTGGCGGTTTCAACAATGAGCAGTTCTTC; CDR3 protein: CASKLGGFNNEQFF
J gene: TRBJ2-1; clone size: few; D gene: TRBD2; V gene: TRBV6-1; CDR3 length: 16; CDR3 DNA: TGTGCCAGCAGTGAAGCACCAGCGGGAGTCTACAATGAGCAGTTCTTC; CDR3 protein: CASSEAPAGVYNEQFF
J gene: TRBJ2-3; clone size: medium-sized; D gene: -; V gene: TRBV6-1; CDR3 length: 15; CDR3 DNA: TGTGCCAGCAGTATTACCGGGGCCAGCACAGATACGCAGTATTTT; CDR3 protein: CASSITGASTDTQYF
J gene: TRBJ1-1; clone size: -; D gene: -; V gene: TRBV11-2; CDR3 length: 14; CDR3 DNA: TGTGCCAGCAATCGGGAGGCTTGGAACACTGAAGCTTTCTTT; CDR3 protein: CASNREAWNTEAFF
J gene: TRBJ2-1; clone size: -; D gene: -; V gene: TRBV12-3/TRBV12-4; CDR3 length: 15; CDR3 DNA: TGTGCCAGCAGCGCGTTTGGCGGGGCTAACAATGAGCAGTTCTTC; CDR3 protein: CASSAFGGANNEQFF
J gene: TRBJ2-7; clone size: -; D gene: -; V gene: TRBV7-2; CDR3 length: 16; CDR3 DNA: TGTGCCAGCAGCTTAGGTTTCCGGGACGCGCTTTACGAGCAGTACTTC; CDR3 protein: CASSLGFRDALYEQYF
J gene: TRBJ1-5; clone size: -; D gene: TRBD1; V gene: TRBV6-5; CDR3 length: 18; CDR3 DNA: TGTGCCAGCAGTTATGGGGACAGGGGGCGAAAAAGCAATCAGCCCCAGCATTTT; CDR3 protein: CASSYGDRGRKSNQPQHF
J gene: TRBJ1-2; clone size: few; D gene: -; V gene: TRBV3-1; CDR3 length: 16; CDR3 DNA: TGTGCCAGCAGCCACCTTGCGGGACAAGACGTTTATGGCTACACCTTC; CDR3 protein: CASSHLAGQDVYGYTF
J gene: TRBJ2-7; clone size: -; D gene: -; V gene: TRBV6-1; CDR3 length: 12; CDR3 DNA: TGTGCCAGCGGTGCAAGATCCTACGAGCAGTACTTC; CDR3 protein: CASGARSYEQYF
J gene: TRBJ2-2; clone size: -; D gene: TRBD2; V gene: TRBV5-5; CDR3 length: 15; CDR3 DNA: TGTGCCAGCAGCTTGGTGCGGGGGGACACCGGGGAGCTGTTTTTT; CDR3 protein: CASSLVRGDTGELFF
J gene: TRBJ2-1; clone size: many; D gene: -; V gene: TRBV14; CDR3 length: 13; CDR3 DNA: TGTGCCAGCAGTAGGCCCGGGTGGGATGAGCAGTTCTTC; CDR3 protein: CASSRPGWDEQFF
J gene: TRBJ2-1; clone size: -; D gene: TRBD1; V gene: TRBV5-4; CDR3 length: 16; CDR3 DNA: TGTGCCAGCAGCCCCGCCGAGACAGGGGGTGTCAATGAGCAGTTCTTC; CDR3 protein: CASSPAETGGVNEQFF
J gene: TRBJ2-2; clone size: -; D gene: -; V gene: TRBV12-3/TRBV12-4; CDR3 length: 15; CDR3 DNA: TGTGCCAGCAGTTGGGCTAGCAGGAACACCGGGGAGCTGTTTTTT; CDR3 protein: CASSWASRNTGELFF
J gene: TRBJ2-5; clone size: -; D gene: TRBD2; V gene: TRBV6-2/TRBV6-3; CDR3 length: 14; CDR3 DNA: TGTGCCAGCTTACGCGGGGGGGCTGGAGAGACCCAGTACTTC; CDR3 protein: CASLRGGAGETQYF
J gene: TRBJ2-3; clone size: -; D gene: -; V gene: TRBV7-2; CDR3 length: 14; CDR3 DNA: TGTGCCAGGAGCGGGACAGCGGACACAGAGACCCAGTATTTT; CDR3 protein: CARSGTADTETQYF
J gene: TRBJ2-1; clone size: -; D gene: TRBD1; V gene: TRBV5-1; CDR3 length: 14; CDR3 DNA: TGCGCCAGCAGCTTGGGACAGGGGCACAATGAGCAGTTCTTC; CDR3 protein: CASSLGQGHNEQFF
J gene: TRBJ2-3; clone size: many; D gene: TRBD2; V gene: TRBV10-1; CDR3 length: 17; CDR3 DNA: TGCGCCAGCAGTGACCGGGGACTAGCGGGAGGGGCAGATACGCAGTATTTT; CDR3 protein: CASSDRGLAGGADTQYF
J gene: TRBJ2-3; clone size: -; D gene: -; V gene: TRBV27; CDR3 length: 15; CDR3 DNA: TGTGCCAGCAGTTCCTTAGCCTTGAGTTCAGATACGCAGTATTTT; CDR3 protein: CASSSLALSSDTQYF
J gene: TRBJ2-3; clone size: -; D gene: TRBD2; V gene: TRBV30; CDR3 length: 16; CDR3 DNA: TGTGCCTGGAGTGTACCTAGCGGGGGGGCGAGTGATACGCAGTATTTT; CDR3 protein: CAWSVPSGGASDTQYF
J gene: TRBJ2-1; clone size: few; D gene: TRBD2; V gene: TRBV6-1; CDR3 length: 16; CDR3 DNA: TGTGCCAGCAGTGAAACGTGGACTAGCGGGACCAATGAGCAGTTCTTC; CDR3 protein: CASSETWTSGTNEQFF
J gene: TRBJ2-1; clone size: few; D gene: TRBD2; V gene: TRBV12-3/TRBV12-4; CDR3 length: 18; CDR3 DNA: TGTGCCAGCAGTTCGGGGACTAGCGGGGGCTCCTCCTACAATGAGCAGTTCTTC; CDR3 protein: CASSSGTSGGSSYNEQFF
J gene: TRBJ1-5; clone size: -; D gene: TRBD1; V gene: TRBV6-4; CDR3 length: 20; CDR3 DNA: TGTGCCAGCAGTGACTCAAAGGCGGGACAGGAAGACCTTAGCAATCAGCCCCAGCATTTT; CDR3 protein: CASSDSKAGQEDLSNQPQHF
J gene: TRBJ1-4; clone size: -; D gene: -; V gene: TRBV14; CDR3 length: 14; CDR3 DNA: TGTGCCAGCAGCCAAGAAGGGTTCGGTGAAAAACTGTTTTTT; CDR3 protein: CASSQEGFGEKLFF
J gene: TRBJ2-7; clone size: -; D gene: -; V gene: TRBV27; CDR3 length: 13; CDR3 DNA: TGTGCCACGGGGGCCGGGGCCAAAGACACGCAGTACTTC; CDR3 protein: CATGAGAKDTQYF
J gene: TRBJ2-3; clone size: -; D gene: -; V gene: TRBV27; CDR3 length: 13; CDR3 DNA: TGTGCCAGCAGTCCGACCAGGAAAGAGACGCAGTACTTT; CDR3 protein: CASSPTRKETQYF
J gene: TRBJ2-1; clone size: -; D gene: TRBD2; V gene: TRBV28; CDR3 length: 17; CDR3 DNA: TGTGCCAGCAGTTTGGGGCCGGGACTAGCGAGCTACAATGAGCAGTTCTTC; CDR3 protein: CASSLGPGLASYNEQFF
J gene: TRBJ2-3; clone size: -; D gene: TRBD2; V gene: TRBV6-1; CDR3 length: 15; CDR3 DNA: TGTGCCAGCAGTGAGACTAGCGGGGCGAAAAATATGCAGTATTTT; CDR3 protein: CASSETSGAKNMQYF
J gene: TRBJ2-3; clone size: -; D gene: -; V gene: TRBV6-1; CDR3 length: 15; CDR3 DNA: TGTGCCAGCAGGGATGACAGGATCAAGCCAGATACGCAGTATTTT; CDR3 protein: CASRDDRIKPDTQYF
J gene: TRBJ2-7; clone size: few; D gene: TRBD2; V gene: TRBV6-1; CDR3 length: 15; CDR3 DNA: TGTGCCAGGGGTGAGGGTAGCGGGGGGCAAGATACGCAGTACTTC; CDR3 protein: CARGEGSGGQDTQYF
J gene: TRBJ2-1; clone size: few; D gene: -; V gene: TRBV4-2; CDR3 length: 17; CDR3 DNA: TGTGCCAGCAGCCAAACCAAAACTAGTTTCCCCTACAATGAGCAGTTCTTC; CDR3 protein: CASSQTKTSFPYNEQFF
J gene: TRBJ2-1; clone size: -; D gene: -; V gene: TRBV27; CDR3 length: 14; CDR3 DNA: TGTGCCAGCAGTGTTGGAGGGGTGTACAATGAGCAGTTCTTC; CDR3 protein: CASSVGGVYNEQFF
J gene: TRBJ2-7; clone size: -; D gene: TRBD2; V gene: TRBV6-1; CDR3 length: 15; CDR3 DNA: TGTGCCAGGGGACGCGGGGGGGGGGACCCAGAGACGCAGTACTTC; CDR3 protein: CARGRGGGDPETQYF
J gene: TRBJ2-3; clone size: -; D gene: TRBD2; V gene: TRBV27; CDR3 length: 19; CDR3 DNA: TGTGCCAGCAGAGCCACGGGGGGAGCGGGGGGGTGTGACCCAGATACCCAGTATTTC; CDR3 protein: CASRATGGAGGCDPDTQYF
J gene: TRBJ2-1; clone size: once; D gene: -; V gene: TRBV7-9; CDR3 length: 16; CDR3 DNA: TGTGCCAGCAAGGTGGACAGAGCGAGCTTAAGCAATGAGCAGTTCTTC; CDR3 protein: CASKVDRASLSNEQFF